This T cell receptor (beta chain) was profiled in a study of CD8 T cells in ankylosing spondylitis. General study findings and limits: It appeared that ankylosing spondylitis blood was characterized by a TCR beta motif of about eight highly homologous variants.

Using its own MiXCR run on the 5' RACE reads, TCRdb lists one record per CDR3 protein. The sample includes around 330,000 distinct CDR3 sequences, more than 9% of them seen just once. Germline V gene lookup returns CDR1 SGHRS and CDR2 YFSETQ. This CDR3 is built from 12 residues. The V end lost 2 bases, the J end lost 6 bases, and 8 bases lay between the germline ends. This clonotype turned up a few times. The antigen is undetermined. The sequencing input was blood, either unsorted or a sorted T cell fraction (not recorded which). The chain combines TRBV5-1 with TRBJ1-2; D uncertain. The clonotype was recovered from a female donor with ankylosing spondylitis or in good health (not recorded which). The CDR3 DNA reads TGCGCCAGCAGCTTAGATGGGGATGGCTACACCTTC. Protein sequence: CASSLDGDGYTF.